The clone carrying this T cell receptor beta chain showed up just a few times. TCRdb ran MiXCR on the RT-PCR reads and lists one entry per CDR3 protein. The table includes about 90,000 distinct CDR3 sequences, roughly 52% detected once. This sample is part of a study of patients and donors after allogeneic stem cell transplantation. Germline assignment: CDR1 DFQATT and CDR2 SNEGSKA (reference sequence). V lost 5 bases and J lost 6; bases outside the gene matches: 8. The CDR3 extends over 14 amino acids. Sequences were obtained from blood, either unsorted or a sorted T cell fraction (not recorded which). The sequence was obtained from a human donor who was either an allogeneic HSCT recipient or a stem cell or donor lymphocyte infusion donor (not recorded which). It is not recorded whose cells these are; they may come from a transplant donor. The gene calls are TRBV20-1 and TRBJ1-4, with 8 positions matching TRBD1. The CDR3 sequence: CSAAGGAGDEKLFF. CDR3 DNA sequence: TGCAGTGCTGCAGGGGGCGCCGGGGATGAAAAACTGTTTTTT.